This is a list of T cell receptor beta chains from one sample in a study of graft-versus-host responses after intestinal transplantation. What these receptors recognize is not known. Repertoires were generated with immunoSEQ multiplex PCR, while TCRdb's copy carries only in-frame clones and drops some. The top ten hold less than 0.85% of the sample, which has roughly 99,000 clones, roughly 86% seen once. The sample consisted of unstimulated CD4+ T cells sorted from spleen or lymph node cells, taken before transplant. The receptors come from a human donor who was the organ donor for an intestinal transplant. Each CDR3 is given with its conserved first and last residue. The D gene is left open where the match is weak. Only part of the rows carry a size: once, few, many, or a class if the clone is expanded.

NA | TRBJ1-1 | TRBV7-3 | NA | CASSLIGGSNTEAFF | TGTGCCAGCAGCTTAATTGGGGGGTCGAACACTGAAGCTTTCTTT
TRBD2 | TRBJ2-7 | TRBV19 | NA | CASSRTSGSRSEQYF | TGTGCCAGTAGCAGGACTAGCGGGAGTCGTAGCGAGCAGTACTTC
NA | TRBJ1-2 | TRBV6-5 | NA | CASSSSREGYTF | TGTGCCAGCAGTTCGTCCCGGGAGGGCTACACCTTC
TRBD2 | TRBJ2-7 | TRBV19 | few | CASSPLAGSDYEQYF | TGTGCCAGTAGTCCTCTAGCGGGTTCTGATTACGAGCAGTACTTC
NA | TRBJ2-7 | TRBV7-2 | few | CASSLVVGEQYF | TGTGCCAGCAGCTTAGTGGTCGGGGAGCAGTACTTC
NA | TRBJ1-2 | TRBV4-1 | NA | CASSQEPGAYGYTF | TGCGCCAGCAGCCAAGAGCCAGGGGCCTATGGCTACACCTTC
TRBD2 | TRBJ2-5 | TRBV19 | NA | CASNDLAGGPRYF | TGTGCCAGTAATGACCTAGCGGGAGGGCCTAGATACTTC
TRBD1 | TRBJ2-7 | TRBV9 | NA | CTSSTRQGSSYGQYF | TGTACCAGCAGCACAAGACAGGGGAGCTCCTACGGGCAGTACTTC
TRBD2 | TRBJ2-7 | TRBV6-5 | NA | CASRPVGGFGEQYF | TGTGCCAGCAGACCCGTGGGGGGGTTTGGTGAGCAGTACTTC
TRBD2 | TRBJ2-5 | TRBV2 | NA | CASSNSGGPQETQYF | TGTGCCAGCAGCAATAGCGGGGGGCCCCAAGAGACCCAGTACTTC
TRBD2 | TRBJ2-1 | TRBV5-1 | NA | CASSLTSGSPNNEQFF | TGCGCCAGCAGCTTGACTAGCGGGAGCCCCAACAATGAGCAGTTCTTC
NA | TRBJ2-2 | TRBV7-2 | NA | CASSMYSTGELFF | TGTGCCAGCAGCATGTACAGCACCGGGGAGCTGTTTTTT
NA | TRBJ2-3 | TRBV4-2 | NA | CASSQDNADTDTQYF | TGTGCCAGCAGCCAAGATAACGCTGACACAGATACGCAGTATTTT
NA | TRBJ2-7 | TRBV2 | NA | CASSFGTSYEQYF | TGTGCCAGCAGCTTCGGCACCTCCTACGAGCAGTACTTC
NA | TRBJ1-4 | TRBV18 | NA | CASSPLETGEKLFF | TGTGCCAGCTCCCCTCTCGAGACAGGTGAAAAACTGTTTTTT
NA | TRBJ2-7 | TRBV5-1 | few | CASSLAGGRDEQYF | TGCGCCAGCAGCTTGGCCGGGGGCAGGGACGAGCAGTACTTC
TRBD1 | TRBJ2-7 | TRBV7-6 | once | CASSLALGQSYEQYF | TGTGCCAGCAGCTTAGCGTTGGGACAGAGTTACGAGCAGTACTTC
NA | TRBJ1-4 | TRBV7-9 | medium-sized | CASSLGPGRNEKLFF | TGTGCCAGCAGCTTAGGTCCAGGGCGCAATGAAAAACTGTTTTTT
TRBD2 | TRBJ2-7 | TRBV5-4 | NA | CASSPRTSGSASEQYF | TGTGCCAGCAGCCCGCGGACTAGCGGGAGTGCTAGCGAGCAGTACTTC
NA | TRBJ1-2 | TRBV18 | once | CASSPRVGNYGYTF | TGTGCCAGCTCACCACGGGTTGGGAACTATGGCTACACCTTC
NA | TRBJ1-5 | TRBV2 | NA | CASRRDRVNQPQHF | TGTGCCAGCAGACGGGACCGCGTCAATCAGCCCCAGCATTTT
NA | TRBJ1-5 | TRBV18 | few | CASSELQGGKDRPQHF | TGTGCCAGCTCAGAACTACAGGGAGGGAAGGATAGGCCCCAGCATTTT
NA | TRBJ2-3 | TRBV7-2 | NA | CASSPGGDTDTQYF | TGTGCCAGCAGCCCAGGCGGGGACACAGATACGCAGTATTTT
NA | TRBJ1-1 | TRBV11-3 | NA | CASSWGRGPEAFF | TGTGCCAGCAGCTGGGGCAGGGGCCCAGAAGCTTTCTTT
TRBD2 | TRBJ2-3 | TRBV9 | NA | CASSPRGFLTDTQYF | TGTGCCAGCAGCCCGCGGGGGTTCCTCACAGATACGCAGTATTTT
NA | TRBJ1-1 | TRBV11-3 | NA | CASSLEGWPWGVGTEAFF | TGTGCCAGCAGCTTAGAAGGGTGGCCTTGGGGGGTCGGCACTGAAGCTTTCTTT
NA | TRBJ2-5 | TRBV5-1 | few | CASSLWRGETQYF | TGCGCCAGCAGCTTGTGGCGGGGAGAGACCCAGTACTTC
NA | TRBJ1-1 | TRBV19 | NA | CASSARVGEAFF | TGTGCCAGTAGTGCCCGGGTGGGTGAAGCTTTCTTT
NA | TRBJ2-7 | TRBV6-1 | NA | CASTPGSTTTYEQYF | TGTGCCAGCACCCCGGGTTCGACTACGACCTACGAGCAGTACTTC
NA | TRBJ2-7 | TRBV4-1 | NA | CASSHWKTATYEQYF | TGCGCCAGCAGCCATTGGAAGACAGCCACCTACGAGCAGTACTTC
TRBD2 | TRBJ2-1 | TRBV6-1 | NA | CASSESVGGRRHEQFF | TGTGCCAGCAGTGAATCTGTAGGCGGGAGGAGGCATGAGCAGTTCTTC
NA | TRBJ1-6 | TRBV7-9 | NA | CASSLSLAWGTGHSPLHF | TGTGCCAGCAGCTTATCTTTGGCGTGGGGAACAGGCCATTCACCCCTCCACTTT
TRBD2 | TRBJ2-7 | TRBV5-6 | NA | CASSPRVLAGAYEQYF | TGTGCCAGCAGCCCCCGGGTCCTAGCGGGGGCCTACGAGCAGTACTTC
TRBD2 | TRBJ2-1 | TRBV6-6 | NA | CASSYRTSGRADEQFF | TGTGCCAGCAGTTACCGGACTAGCGGGAGGGCAGATGAGCAGTTCTTC
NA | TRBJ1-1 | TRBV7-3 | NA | CASSLRRGGTEAFF | TGTGCCAGCAGCTTAAGGCGAGGAGGGACTGAAGCTTTCTTT
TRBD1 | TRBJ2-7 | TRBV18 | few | CASSPRQGTYEQYF | TGTGCCAGCTCACCACGACAGGGGACCTACGAGCAGTACTTC
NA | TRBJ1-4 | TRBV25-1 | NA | CASSSRAAVRGISEKLFF | TGTGCCAGCAGTTCCAGGGCCGCAGTGAGGGGGATAAGCGAAAAACTGTTTTTT
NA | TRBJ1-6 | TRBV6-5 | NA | CASSVQVPNSPLHF | TGTGCCAGCAGTGTACAGGTCCCGAATTCACCCCTCCACTTT
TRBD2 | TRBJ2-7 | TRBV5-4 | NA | CASSLAGLAGVVNEQYF | TGTGCCAGCAGCTTGGCAGGTCTAGCGGGAGTAGTCAACGAGCAGTACTTC
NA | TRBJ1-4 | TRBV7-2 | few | CASTRGIREKLFF | TGTGCCAGCACCAGGGGTATTCGGGAAAAACTGTTTTTT
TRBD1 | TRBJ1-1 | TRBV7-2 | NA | CASSLGQGAFF | TGTGCCAGCAGCTTAGGACAGGGGGCTTTCTTT
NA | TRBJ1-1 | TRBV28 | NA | CASSLIARVNTAFF | TGTGCCAGCAGTTTAATTGCCAGGGTGAATACAGCTTTCTTT
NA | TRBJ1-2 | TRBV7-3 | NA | CASSPRGDSSYGYTF | TGTGCCAGCAGCCCACGAGGGGATTCATCCTATGGCTACACCTTC
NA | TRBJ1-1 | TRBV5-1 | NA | CASRPGQKNTEAFF | TGCGCCAGCAGACCCGGACAGAAGAACACTGAAGCTTTCTTT
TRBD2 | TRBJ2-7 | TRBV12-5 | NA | CASGLVSGGRYEQYF | TGTGCTAGTGGTTTGGTAAGCGGGGGACGCTACGAGCAGTACTTC
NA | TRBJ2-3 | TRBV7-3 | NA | CASSLGSNSDTQYF | TGTGCCAGCAGCTTAGGTTCCAATTCCGATACGCAGTATTTT
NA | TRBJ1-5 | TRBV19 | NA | CASSPTSQGNQPQHF | TGTGCCAGTAGTCCGACTAGCCAGGGCAATCAGCCCCAGCATTTT
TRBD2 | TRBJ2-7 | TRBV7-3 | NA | CASSPSGGNSYEQYF | TGTGCCAGCAGCCCTAGCGGGGGGAACTCCTACGAGCAGTACTTC
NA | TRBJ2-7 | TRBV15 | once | CATSRDLAAQTYEQYF | TGTGCCACCAGCAGAGATTTGGCAGCCCAAACCTACGAGCAGTACTTC
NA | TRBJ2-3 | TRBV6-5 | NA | CASRGLSTDTQYF | TGTGCCAGCAGGGGTTTATCCACAGATACGCAGTATTTT
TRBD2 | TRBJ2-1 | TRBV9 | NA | CASSVVSGGANEQFF | TGTGCCAGCAGCGTAGTGAGCGGGGGGGCGAATGAGCAGTTCTTC
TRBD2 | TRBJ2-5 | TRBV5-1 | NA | CASSDPTSGRAWETQYF | TGCGCCAGCAGCGATCCCACTAGCGGGAGGGCCTGGGAGACCCAGTACTTC
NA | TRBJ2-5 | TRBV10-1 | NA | CASSRGGQQETQYF | TGCGCCAGCAGTCGAGGGGGTCAGCAAGAGACCCAGTACTTC
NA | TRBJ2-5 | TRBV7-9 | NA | CASSLVGRETQYF | TGTGCCAGCAGCTTAGTCGGGAGAGAGACCCAGTACTTC
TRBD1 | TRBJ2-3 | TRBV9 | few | CASSVGVTGGEDTQYF | TGTGCCAGCAGCGTAGGGGTAACAGGGGGTGAGGATACGCAGTATTTT
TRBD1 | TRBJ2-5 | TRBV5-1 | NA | CASQLGGAETQYF | TGCGCCAGTCAGTTAGGGGGCGCGGAGACCCAGTACTTC
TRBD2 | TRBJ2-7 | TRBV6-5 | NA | CASSRGGREYEQYF | TGTGCCAGCAGCCGGGGGGGGAGAGAATACGAGCAGTACTTC
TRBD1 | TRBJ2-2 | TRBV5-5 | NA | CASSLTGANTGELLF | TGTGCCAGCAGCTTGACAGGGGCGAACACCGGGGAGCTGCTTTTT